The T cell receptor (beta chain) described here comes from a study of T cells in Graves' hyperthyroidism and ophthalmopathy. Study-wide results and caveats: Most thyroid clonotypes expanded above 0.001 were also detected in blood.

Authors of the study amplified TCR beta CDR3 regions from RNA transcripts. TCR CDR3 underwent first-round RT-PCR with the HTBI primer set. TCRdb called the multiplex PCR reads again in MiXCR, with one record for every CDR3 protein. The data contain about 300,000 distinct CDR3 sequences, roughly a fifth of them singletons. Patients were excluded for uncontrolled infection, other autoimmune disease, pregnancy or lactation. This clonotype was detected only once. What it binds is unknown. A junction end diverges from the germline sequence, so it may reflect a read error. There are 14 residues in the CDR3. Per germline, CDR1 SGHAT and CDR2 FQNNGV.

Sequencing was performed on blood. The clonotype comes from a man in his fifties with Graves' ophthalmopathy. J is TRBJ1-4 and V is TRBV11-2; D gene uncertain. The CDR3 DNA reads as TGTACCAGCAGCTCTTTTGACCCGGGGAGAAAACTGTTTTTT. Translated, it gives CTSSSFDPGRKLFF.